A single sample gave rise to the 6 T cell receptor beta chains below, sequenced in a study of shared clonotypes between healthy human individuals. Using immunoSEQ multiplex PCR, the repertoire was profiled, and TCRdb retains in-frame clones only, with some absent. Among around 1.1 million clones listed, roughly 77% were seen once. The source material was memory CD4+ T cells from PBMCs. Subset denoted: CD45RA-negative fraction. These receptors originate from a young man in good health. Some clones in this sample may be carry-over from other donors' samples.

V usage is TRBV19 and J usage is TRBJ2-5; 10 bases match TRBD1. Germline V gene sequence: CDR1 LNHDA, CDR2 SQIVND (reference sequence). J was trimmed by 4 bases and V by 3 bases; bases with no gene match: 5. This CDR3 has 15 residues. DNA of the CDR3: TGTGCCAGTAGTATTGCGGACAGGGGGTCAGAGACCCAGTACTTC. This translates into CASSIADRGSETQYF.

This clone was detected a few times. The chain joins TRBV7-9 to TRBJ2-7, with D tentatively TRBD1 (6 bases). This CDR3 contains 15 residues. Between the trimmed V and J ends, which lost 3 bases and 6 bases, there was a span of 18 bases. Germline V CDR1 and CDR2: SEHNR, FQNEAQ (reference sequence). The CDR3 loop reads CASSFVGTLGGEQYF. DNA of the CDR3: TGTGCCAGCAGCTTCGTCGGCACCTTAGGGGGCGAGCAGTACTTC.

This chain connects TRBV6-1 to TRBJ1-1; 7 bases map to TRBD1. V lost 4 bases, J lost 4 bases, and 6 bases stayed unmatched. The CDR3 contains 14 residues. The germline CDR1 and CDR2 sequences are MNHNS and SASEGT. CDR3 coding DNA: TGTGCCAGCAGTGGACAGGGACCTATCACTGAAGCTTTCTTT. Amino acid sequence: CASSGQGPITEAFF.

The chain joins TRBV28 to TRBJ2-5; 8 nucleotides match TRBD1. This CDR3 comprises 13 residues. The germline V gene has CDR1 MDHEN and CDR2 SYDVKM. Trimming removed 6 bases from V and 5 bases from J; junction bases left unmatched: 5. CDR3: CASRTGARETQYF. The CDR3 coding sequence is TGTGCCAGCAGGACAGGGGCGCGGGAGACCCAGTACTTC.

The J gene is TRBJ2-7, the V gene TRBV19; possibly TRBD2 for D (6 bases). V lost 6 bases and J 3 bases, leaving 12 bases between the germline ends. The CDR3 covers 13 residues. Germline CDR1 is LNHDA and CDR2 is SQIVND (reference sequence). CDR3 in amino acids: CASRNTGGYEQYF. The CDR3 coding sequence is TGTGCCAGTAGAAATACCGGGGGCTACGAGCAGTACTTC.

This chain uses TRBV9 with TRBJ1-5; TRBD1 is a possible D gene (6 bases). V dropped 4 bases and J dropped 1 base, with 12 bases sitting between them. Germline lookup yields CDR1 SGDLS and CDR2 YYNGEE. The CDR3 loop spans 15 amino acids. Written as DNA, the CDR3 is TGTGCCAGCAGCCCCGGACAGCTAAGCAATCAGCCCCAGCATTTT. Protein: CASSPGQLSNQPQHF.